A selection of T cell receptor beta chains follows, all from one sample in a study of cytomegalovirus exposure and HLA in healthy donors. Repertoires were generated with immunoSEQ multiplex PCR, while TCRdb's copy carries only in-frame clones and drops some. In all, the sample yields about 110,000 clones. The sample comprised PBMCs. The receptors were sampled from a middle-aged man in good health and CMV-seropositive. CDR3s include the opening cysteine and the closing phenylalanine or tryptophan. Clone sizes are given selectively: once, few, many, or a class where the clone is expanded.

abundance	j_gene	v_gene	CDR3aa
NA	TRBJ2-7	TRBV6-5	CASGGTGGSYEQYF
NA	TRBJ2-7	TRBV5-1	CASSLDPGGIAYEQYF
NA	TRBJ1-1	TRBV27	CASSVDGGDTEAFF
NA	TRBJ1-2	TRBV6-1	CASSATWTAPNYGYTF
NA	TRBJ1-1	TRBV6-6	CASSYSLNTEAFF
NA	TRBJ2-3	TRBV7-9	CASSLLLGTSTDTQYF
NA	TRBJ2-1	TRBV27	CASSWGNSGEQFF
NA	NA	TRBV6-1	CASRQGIWTYEQYF
NA	TRBJ2-2	TRBV5-5	CASSLLAGAVGELFF
NA	TRBJ2-1	TRBV19	CASSIRTRDYNEQFF
NA	TRBJ2-1	TRBV19	CASGTGRGNEQFF
NA	TRBJ2-7	TRBV7-9	CASSLGLQSREQYF
NA	TRBJ1-4	TRBV6-1	CASSVGQGAAGWNEKLFF
NA	TRBJ1-5	TRBV4-2	CASSPQVDRVYQPQHF
NA	TRBJ2-1	TRBV29-1	CSVAGGLAGVNEQFF
NA	TRBJ2-1	TRBV9	CASSVSRTSGNNEQFF
NA	TRBJ1-2	TRBV6-4	CASSEQGRTGYTF
NA	TRBJ2-5	TRBV6-1	CASSTFRGETQYF
NA	TRBJ1-4	TRBV15	CATSAPGQHNEKLFF
NA	TRBJ2-2	TRBV6-6	CASSTYTGELFF
NA	TRBJ1-1	TRBV19	CASSMTGRTEAFF
NA	TRBJ2-7	TRBV5-1	CASSGTGIYEQYF
NA	TRBJ2-5	TRBV18	CASSPRTGTGQETQYF
NA	TRBJ1-2	TRBV30	CAWSVGTARPPYGYTF
NA	TRBJ1-1	TRBV6-5	CASSYRFGGMNTEAFF
NA	TRBJ2-7	TRBV6-5	CASSYSGGYGRVYF
NA	TRBJ2-1	TRBV5-4	CASSLRSGTYNEQFF
NA	TRBJ2-1	TRBV10-3	CAIMSSNEQFF
NA	NA	TRBV6-5	CASSYGQGAYEQYF
NA	TRBJ2-7	TRBV4-2	CASSQERTGQRPYEQYF
NA	TRBJ2-5	TRBV7-3	CASSRSGGQETQYF
NA	TRBJ2-3	TRBV4-2	CASSRGRRGDTQYF
NA	TRBJ2-7	TRBV7-2	CASSPDKRTVYEQYF
NA	TRBJ2-1	TRBV13	CASSLVASEYNEQFF
NA	TRBJ1-5	TRBV2	CASSQQGSSNQPQHF
NA	TRBJ1-4	TRBV5-4	CASSLRGPTNEKLFF
medium-sized	TRBJ2-7	TRBV6-1	CASSGGTGFGEQYF
NA	TRBJ1-5	TRBV19	CASSGRRGRNNQPQHF
NA	TRBJ2-2	TRBV19	CAIKQGTGELFF
NA	TRBJ2-7	TRBV6-6	CASSYAGTGVSEQYF
NA	TRBJ1-2	TRBV28	CASRGGTGKRGYTF
NA	TRBJ2-2	TRBV7-3	CASSPAGPNTGELFF
NA	TRBJ2-2	TRBV4-1	CASSRQVNTGELFF
NA	TRBJ2-5	TRBV18	CASSPLGQGSRQETQYF